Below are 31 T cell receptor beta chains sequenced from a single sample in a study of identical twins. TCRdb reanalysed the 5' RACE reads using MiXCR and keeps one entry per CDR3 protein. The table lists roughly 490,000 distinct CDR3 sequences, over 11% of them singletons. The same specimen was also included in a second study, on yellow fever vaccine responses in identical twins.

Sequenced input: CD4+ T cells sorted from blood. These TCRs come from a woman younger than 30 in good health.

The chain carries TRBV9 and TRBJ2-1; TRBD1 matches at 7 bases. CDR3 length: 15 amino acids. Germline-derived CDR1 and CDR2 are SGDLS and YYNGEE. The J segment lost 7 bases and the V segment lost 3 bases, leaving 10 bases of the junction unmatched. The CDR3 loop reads CASSAYRGGKNEQFF. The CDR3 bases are TGTGCCAGCAGCGCGTACAGGGGCGGCAAGAATGAGCAGTTCTTC.

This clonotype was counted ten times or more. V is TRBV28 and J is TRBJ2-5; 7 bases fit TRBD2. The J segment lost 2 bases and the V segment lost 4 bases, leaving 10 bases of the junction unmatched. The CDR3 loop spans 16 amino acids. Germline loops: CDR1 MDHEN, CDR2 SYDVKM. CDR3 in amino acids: CASSSTNPGGQETQYF. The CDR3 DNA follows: TGTGCCAGCAGTTCGACCAATCCGGGGGGACAAGAGACCCAGTACTTC.

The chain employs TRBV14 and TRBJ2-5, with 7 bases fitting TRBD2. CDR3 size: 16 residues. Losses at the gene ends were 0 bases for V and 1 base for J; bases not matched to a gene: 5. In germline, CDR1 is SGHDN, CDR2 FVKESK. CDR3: CASSQELAPRQETQYF. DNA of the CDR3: TGTGCCAGCAGCCAAGAACTAGCGCCTCGCCAAGAGACCCAGTACTTC.

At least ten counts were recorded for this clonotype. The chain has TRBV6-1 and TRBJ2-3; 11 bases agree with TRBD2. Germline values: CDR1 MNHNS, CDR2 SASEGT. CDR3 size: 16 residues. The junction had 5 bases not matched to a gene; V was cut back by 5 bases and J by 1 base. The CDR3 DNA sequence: TGTGCCAGCAGTCCGGTGACTAGCGGGGGCACAGATACGCAGTATTTT. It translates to CASSPVTSGGTDTQYF.

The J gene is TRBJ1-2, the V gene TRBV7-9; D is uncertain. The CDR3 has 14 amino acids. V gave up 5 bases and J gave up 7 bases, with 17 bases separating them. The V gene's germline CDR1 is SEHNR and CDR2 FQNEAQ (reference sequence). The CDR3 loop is CASSPDPPGFGYTF. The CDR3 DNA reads TGTGCCAGCAGCCCAGACCCCCCGGGCTTTGGCTACACCTTC.

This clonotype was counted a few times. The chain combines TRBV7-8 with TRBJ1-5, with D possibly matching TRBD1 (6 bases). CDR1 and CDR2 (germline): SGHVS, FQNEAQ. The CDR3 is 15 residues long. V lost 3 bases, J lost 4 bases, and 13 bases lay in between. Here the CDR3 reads CASSLGVTGNQPQHF. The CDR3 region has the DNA TGTGCCAGCAGCTTGGGGGTCACAGGGAATCAGCCCCAGCATTTT.

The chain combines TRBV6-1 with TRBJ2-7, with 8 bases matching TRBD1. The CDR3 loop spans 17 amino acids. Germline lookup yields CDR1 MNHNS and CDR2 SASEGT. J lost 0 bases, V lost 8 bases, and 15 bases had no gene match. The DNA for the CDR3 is TGTGCCAGCCACTACGGACAGGGCTCCCTTGGCTCCTACGAGCAGTACTTC. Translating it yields CASHYGQGSLGSYEQYF.

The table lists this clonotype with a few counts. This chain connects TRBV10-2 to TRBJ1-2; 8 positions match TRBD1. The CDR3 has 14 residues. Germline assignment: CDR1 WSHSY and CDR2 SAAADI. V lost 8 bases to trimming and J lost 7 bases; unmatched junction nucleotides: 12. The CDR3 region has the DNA TGCGCCAGCGGGGCGGACAGGGAAACTTCTGGCTACACCTTC. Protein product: CASGADRETSGYTF.

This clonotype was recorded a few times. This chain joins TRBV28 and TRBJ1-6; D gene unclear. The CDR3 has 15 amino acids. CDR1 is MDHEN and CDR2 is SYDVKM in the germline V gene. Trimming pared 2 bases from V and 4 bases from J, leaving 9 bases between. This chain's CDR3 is CASSLIVGYNSPLHF. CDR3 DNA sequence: TGTGCCAGCAGTTTAATTGTTGGATATAATTCACCCCTCCACTTT.

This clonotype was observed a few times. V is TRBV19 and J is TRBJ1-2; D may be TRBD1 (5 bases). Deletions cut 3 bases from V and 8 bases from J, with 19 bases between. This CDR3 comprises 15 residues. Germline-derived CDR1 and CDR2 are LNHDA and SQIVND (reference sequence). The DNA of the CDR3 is TGTGCCAGTAGTATTAAGAGGGAGGGGTTTGGCGGCTACACCTTC. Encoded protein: CASSIKREGFGGYTF. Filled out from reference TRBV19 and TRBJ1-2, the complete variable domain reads DGGITQSPKYLFRKEGQNVTLSCEQNLNHDAMYWYRQDPGQGLRLIYYSQIVNDFQKGDIAEGYSVSREKKESFPLTVTSAQKNPTAFYLCASSIKREGFGGYTFGSGTRLTVV.

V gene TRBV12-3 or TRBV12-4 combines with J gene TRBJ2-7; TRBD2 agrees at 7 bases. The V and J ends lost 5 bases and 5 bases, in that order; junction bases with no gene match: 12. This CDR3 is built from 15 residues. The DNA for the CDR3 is TGTGCCAGCAGTCCAAGCGGGATCGGATCCGACGAGCAGTACTTC. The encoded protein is CASSPSGIGSDEQYF.

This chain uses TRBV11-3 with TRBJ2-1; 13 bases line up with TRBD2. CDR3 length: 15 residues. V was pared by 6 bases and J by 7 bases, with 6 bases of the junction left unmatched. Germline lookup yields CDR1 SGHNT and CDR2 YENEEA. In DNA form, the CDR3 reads TGTGCCAGCAGTTGGACTAGCGGGGGAAGAAATGAGCAGTTCTTC. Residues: CASSWTSGGRNEQFF.

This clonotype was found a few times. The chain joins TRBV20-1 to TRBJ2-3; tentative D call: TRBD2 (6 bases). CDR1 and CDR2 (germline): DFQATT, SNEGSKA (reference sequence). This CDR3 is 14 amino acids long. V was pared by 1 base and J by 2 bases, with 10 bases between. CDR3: CSARAAGSTDTQYF. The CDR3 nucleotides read TGCAGTGCTAGAGCGGCGGGGTCCACAGATACGCAGTATTTT.

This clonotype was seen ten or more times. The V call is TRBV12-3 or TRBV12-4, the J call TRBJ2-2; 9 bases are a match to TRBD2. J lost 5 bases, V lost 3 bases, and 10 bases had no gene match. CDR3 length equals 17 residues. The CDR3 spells CASSFELAGEGTGELFF. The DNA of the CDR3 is TGTGCCAGCAGTTTCGAGTTAGCGGGAGAAGGGACCGGGGAGCTGTTTTTT.

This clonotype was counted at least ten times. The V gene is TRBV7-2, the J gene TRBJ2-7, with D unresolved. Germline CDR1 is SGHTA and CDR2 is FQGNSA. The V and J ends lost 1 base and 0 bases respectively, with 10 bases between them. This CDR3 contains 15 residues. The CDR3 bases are TGTGCCAGCAGCTTAGGGTGGGATCCCTCCTACGAGCAGTACTTC. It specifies CASSLGWDPSYEQYF. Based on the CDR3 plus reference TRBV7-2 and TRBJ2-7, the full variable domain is GAGVSQSPSNKVTEKGKDVELRCDPISGHTALYWYRQSLGQGLEFLIYFQGNSAPDKSGLPSDRFSAERTGGSVSTLTIQRTQQEDSAVYLCASSLGWDPSYEQYFGPGTRLTVT.

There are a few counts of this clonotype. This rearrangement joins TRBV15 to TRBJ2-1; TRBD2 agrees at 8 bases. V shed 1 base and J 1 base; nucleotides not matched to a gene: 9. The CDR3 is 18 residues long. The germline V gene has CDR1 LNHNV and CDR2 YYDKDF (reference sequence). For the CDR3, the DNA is TGTGCCACCAGCAGAGGCCTGTTCAGCGGGAGTTCCTACAATGAGCAGTTCTTC. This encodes CATSRGLFSGSSYNEQFF.

CDR3 amino acids: CASSRPWDRALGVAQYF. In nucleotides, the CDR3 is TGTGCCAGCAGTCGTCCTTGGGACAGGGCTTTGGGGGTGGCCCAGTACTTC. The V call is TRBV7-6, the J call TRBJ2-5, with 9 bases that match TRBD1. This CDR3 has 17 amino acids. The V segment lost 6 bases and the J segment 9 bases; nucleotides outside the gene matches: 20. CDR1 is SGHVS and CDR2 is FNYEAQ in the germline V gene.

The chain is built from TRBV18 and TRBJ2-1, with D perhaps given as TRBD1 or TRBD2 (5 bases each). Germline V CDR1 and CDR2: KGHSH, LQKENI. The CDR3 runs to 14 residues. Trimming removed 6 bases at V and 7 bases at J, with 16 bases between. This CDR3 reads CASSPRDLGNEQFF. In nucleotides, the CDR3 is TGTGCCAGCTCGCCTCGGGACCTAGGGAATGAGCAGTTCTTC.

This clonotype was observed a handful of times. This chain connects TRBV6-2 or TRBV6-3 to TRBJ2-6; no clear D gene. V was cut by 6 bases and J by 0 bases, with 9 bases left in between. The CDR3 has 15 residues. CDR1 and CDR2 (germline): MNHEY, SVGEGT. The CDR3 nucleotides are TGTGCCAGCAGAGGGATTGGCTCTGGGGCCAACGTCCTGACTTTC. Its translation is CASRGIGSGANVLTF.

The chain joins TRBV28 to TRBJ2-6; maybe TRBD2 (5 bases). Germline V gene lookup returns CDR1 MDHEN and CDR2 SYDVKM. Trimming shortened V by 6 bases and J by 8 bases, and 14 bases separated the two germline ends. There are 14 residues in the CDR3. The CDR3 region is CASRSSWRTNVLTF. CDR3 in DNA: TGTGCCAGCAGGAGTTCGTGGAGGACCAACGTCCTGACTTTC.

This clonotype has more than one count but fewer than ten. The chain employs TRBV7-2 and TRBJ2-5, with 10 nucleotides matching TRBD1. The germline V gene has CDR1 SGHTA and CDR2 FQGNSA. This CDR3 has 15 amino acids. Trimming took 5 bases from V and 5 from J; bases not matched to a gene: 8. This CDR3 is CASSPNDRGLETQYF. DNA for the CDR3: TGTGCCAGCAGCCCCAACGACAGGGGGCTTGAGACCCAGTACTTC.

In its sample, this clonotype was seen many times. The CDR3 reads CSVAGLAGHNEQFF. CDR3 in DNA: TGCAGCGTGGCCGGACTAGCGGGCCACAATGAGCAGTTCTTC. The rearrangement joins TRBV29-1 to TRBJ2-1; 11 bases map to TRBD2. The V segment lost 6 bases and the J segment 5 bases; nucleotides outside the gene matches: 6. The length of the CDR3 is 14 residues. Looked up from germline, CDR1 is SQVTM and CDR2 is ANQGSEA.

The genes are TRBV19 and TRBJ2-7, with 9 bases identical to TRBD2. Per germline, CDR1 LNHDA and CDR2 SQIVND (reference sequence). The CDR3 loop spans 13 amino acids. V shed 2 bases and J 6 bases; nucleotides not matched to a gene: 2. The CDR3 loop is CASSIISGGEQYF. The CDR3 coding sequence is TGTGCCAGTAGTATAATTAGCGGGGGCGAGCAGTACTTC.

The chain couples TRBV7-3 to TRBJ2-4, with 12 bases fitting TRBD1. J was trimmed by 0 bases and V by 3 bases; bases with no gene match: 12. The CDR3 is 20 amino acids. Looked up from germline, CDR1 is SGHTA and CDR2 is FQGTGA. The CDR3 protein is CASSFYPGQGALLAKNIQYF. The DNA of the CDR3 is TGTGCCAGCAGCTTCTATCCGGGACAGGGGGCTCTACTAGCCAAAAACATTCAGTACTTC. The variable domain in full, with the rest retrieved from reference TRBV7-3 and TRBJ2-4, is GAGVSQTPSNKVTEKGKYVELRCDPISGHTALYWYRQSLGQGPEFLIYFQGTGAADDSGLPNDRFFAVRPEGSVSTLKIQRTERGDSAVYLCASSFYPGQGALLAKNIQYFGAGTRLSVL.

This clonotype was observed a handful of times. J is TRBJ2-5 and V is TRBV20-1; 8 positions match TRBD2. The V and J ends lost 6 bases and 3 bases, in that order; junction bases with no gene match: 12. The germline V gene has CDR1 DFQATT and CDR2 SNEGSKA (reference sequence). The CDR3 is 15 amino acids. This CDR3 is CSARNPGLGEETQYF. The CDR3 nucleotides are TGCAGTGCGCGGAACCCGGGACTAGGGGAAGAGACCCAGTACTTC.

The CDR3 protein is CASLRAGLQETQYF. CDR3 coding DNA: TGTGCCAGCCTTAGAGCGGGACTCCAAGAGACCCAGTACTTC. The chain employs TRBV5-5 and TRBJ2-5; TRBD2 aligns across 7 bases. This CDR3 comprises 14 residues. Germline lookup yields CDR1 SGHKS and CDR2 YYEKEE (reference sequence). V gave up 7 bases and J gave up 1 base; unmatched junction bases: 7.

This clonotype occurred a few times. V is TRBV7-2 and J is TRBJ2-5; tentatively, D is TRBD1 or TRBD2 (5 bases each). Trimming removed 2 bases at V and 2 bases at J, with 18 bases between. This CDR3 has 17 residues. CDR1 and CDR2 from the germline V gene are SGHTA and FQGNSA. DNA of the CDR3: TGTGCCAGCAGCTTAAGGGGTTGGGGACGGAAACAAGAGACCCAGTACTTC. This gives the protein CASSLRGWGRKQETQYF.

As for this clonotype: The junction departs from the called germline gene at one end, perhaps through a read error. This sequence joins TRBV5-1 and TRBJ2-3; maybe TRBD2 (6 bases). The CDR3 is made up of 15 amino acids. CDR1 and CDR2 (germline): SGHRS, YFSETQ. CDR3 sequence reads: CASGLDGGSTDTQYF. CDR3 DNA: TGCGCCAGCGGCTTGGATGGAGGGAGCACAGATACGCAGTATTTT.

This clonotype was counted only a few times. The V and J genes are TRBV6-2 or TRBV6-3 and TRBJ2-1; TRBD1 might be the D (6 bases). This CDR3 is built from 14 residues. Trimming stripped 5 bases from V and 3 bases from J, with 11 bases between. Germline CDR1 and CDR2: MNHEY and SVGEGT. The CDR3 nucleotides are TGTGCCAGCAGTACGGGACACAACTACAATGAGCAGTTCTTC. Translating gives CASSTGHNYNEQFF.

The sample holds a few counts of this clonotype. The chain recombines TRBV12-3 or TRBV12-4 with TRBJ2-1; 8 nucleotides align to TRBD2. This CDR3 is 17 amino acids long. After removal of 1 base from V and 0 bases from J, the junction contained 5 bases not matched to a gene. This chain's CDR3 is CASSLGRGGHSYNEQFF. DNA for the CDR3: TGTGCCAGCAGTTTAGGACGGGGGGGCCACTCCTACAATGAGCAGTTCTTC.

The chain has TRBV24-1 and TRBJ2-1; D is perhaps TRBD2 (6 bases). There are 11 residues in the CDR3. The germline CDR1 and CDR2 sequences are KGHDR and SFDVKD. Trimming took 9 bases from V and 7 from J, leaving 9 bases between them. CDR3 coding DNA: TGTGCCACCCCAGGGAGGAATGAGCAGTTCTTC. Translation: CATPGRNEQFF.